Listed below are T cell receptor beta chains from one sample, sequenced in a study of T cell responses to AZD1222 COVID-19 vaccine. Method: immunoSEQ multiplex PCR; TCRdb's copy keeps in-frame clones and lacks some. Counted here are about 200,000 clones, roughly 92% occurring once; the ten biggest clones make up over 0.95%. This specimen consisted of peripheral blood, obtained 28 days after the second AZD1222 dose. These TCRs come from an adult who received the AZD1222 COVID-19 vaccine. The CDR3 runs from the conserved cysteine through the conserved F or W. The order of the fields is V gene, D gene, clone size, J gene, CDR3 DNA, CDR3 protein. The D gene is left open where the match is weak. Expanded clones get a size class; other rows say once, few or many, or leave the size out.

v_call: TRBV5-1; d_call: .; clone_size: .; j_call: TRBJ2-2; cdr3_nt: TGCGCCAGCAGCTTGGCGGGGCAGCAGAACACCGGGGAGCTGTTTTTT; cdr3_aa: CASSLAGQQNTGELFF
v_call: TRBV5-1; d_call: .; clone_size: .; j_call: TRBJ2-5; cdr3_nt: TGCGCCAGCAGACTTGGCCAGGGCTTGGTAGAGACCCAGTACTTC; cdr3_aa: CASRLGQGLVETQYF
v_call: TRBV25-1; d_call: .; clone_size: .; j_call: TRBJ2-3; cdr3_nt: TGTGCCAGCAGTCAATCCGGTTTCACAGATACGCAGTATTTT; cdr3_aa: CASSQSGFTDTQYF
v_call: TRBV7-6; d_call: .; clone_size: .; j_call: TRBJ1-4; cdr3_nt: TGTGCCAGCAGCTTCTTGACGGGAAATGAAAAACTGTTTTTT; cdr3_aa: CASSFLTGNEKLFF
v_call: TRBV10-3; d_call: .; clone_size: once; j_call: TRBJ2-7; cdr3_nt: TGTGCCATCAGTGAACCGGAAGGGTCCTACGAGCAGTACTTC; cdr3_aa: CAISEPEGSYEQYF
v_call: TRBV4-2; d_call: TRBD2; clone_size: once; j_call: TRBJ2-3; cdr3_nt: TGTGCCAGCAGCCGGGGACTAGCGGGGAAGACAGATACGCAGTATTTT; cdr3_aa: CASSRGLAGKTDTQYF
v_call: TRBV29-1; d_call: .; clone_size: .; j_call: TRBJ2-1; cdr3_nt: TGCAGCGTTGAAGATCGAGGCGGGGGCCCCGCCCATGAGCAGTTCTTC; cdr3_aa: CSVEDRGGGPAHEQFF
v_call: TRBV2; d_call: .; clone_size: .; j_call: TRBJ2-7; cdr3_nt: TGTGCCAGCGCGCAAAACTACGAGCAGTACTTC; cdr3_aa: CASAQNYEQYF
v_call: TRBV4-2; d_call: TRBD2; clone_size: .; j_call: TRBJ2-3; cdr3_nt: TGTGCCAGCAGCCAAGATTACGGGACGGGGGGACTCGGTACGCAGTATTTT; cdr3_aa: CASSQDYGTGGLGTQYF
v_call: TRBV7-9; d_call: .; clone_size: .; j_call: TRBJ1-3; cdr3_nt: TGTGCCAGCAGCTTAGCGGGGGGTGGCTCTGGAAACACCATATATTTT; cdr3_aa: CASSLAGGGSGNTIYF
v_call: TRBV12-3/TRBV12-4; d_call: .; clone_size: .; j_call: TRBJ2-1; cdr3_nt: TGTGCCAGCAGAACAATTGGAGAGCAGTTCTTC; cdr3_aa: CASRTIGEQFF
v_call: TRBV6-1; d_call: .; clone_size: .; j_call: TRBJ1-1; cdr3_nt: TGTGCCAGCAGTGAAGCAAGGGGCGGAACTGAAGCTTTCTTT; cdr3_aa: CASSEARGGTEAFF
v_call: TRBV10-2; d_call: .; clone_size: .; j_call: TRBJ2-3; cdr3_nt: TGCGCCAGCAGTGAGACGGGGGCGGTTACGCAGTATTTT; cdr3_aa: CASSETGAVTQYF
v_call: TRBV7-9; d_call: .; clone_size: .; j_call: TRBJ2-7; cdr3_nt: TGTGCCAGCAGCTTAGCCGGGATCTCCTACGAGCAGTACTTC; cdr3_aa: CASSLAGISYEQYF
v_call: TRBV5-8; d_call: .; clone_size: .; j_call: TRBJ2-3; cdr3_nt: TGTGCCAGCAGGAAGGGTACGCAGTATTTT; cdr3_aa: CASRKGTQYF
v_call: TRBV18; d_call: TRBD1; clone_size: .; j_call: TRBJ2-7; cdr3_nt: TGTGCCAGCTCACCAGGGACAGGGACCTACGAGCAGTACTTC; cdr3_aa: CASSPGTGTYEQYF
v_call: TRBV3-1/TRBV3-2; d_call: .; clone_size: .; j_call: TRBJ1-3; cdr3_nt: TGTGCCAGCAGCCGTAGGGGTTCTGGAAACACCATATATTTT; cdr3_aa: CASSRRGSGNTIYF
v_call: TRBV27; d_call: TRBD1; clone_size: .; j_call: TRBJ1-5; cdr3_nt: TGTGCCAGCAGTCGATGGACAGGGAGAGGCAATCAGCCCCAGCATTTT; cdr3_aa: CASSRWTGRGNQPQHF
v_call: TRBV19; d_call: .; clone_size: .; j_call: TRBJ1-5; cdr3_nt: TGTGCCAGTAGTATAATACCGACCTATAGCAATCAGCCCCAGCATTTT; cdr3_aa: CASSIIPTYSNQPQHF
v_call: TRBV5-1; d_call: .; clone_size: .; j_call: TRBJ2-1; cdr3_nt: TGCGCCAGCAGCTTGGCTGGGGCAAACAGGTTCGATGAGCAGTTCTTC; cdr3_aa: CASSLAGANRFDEQFF
v_call: TRBV6-1; d_call: .; clone_size: .; j_call: TRBJ2-1; cdr3_nt: TGTGCCAGCAGTGAATTTAGGGAACAGGACCCCTACAATGAGCAGTTCTTC; cdr3_aa: CASSEFREQDPYNEQFF
v_call: TRBV15; d_call: .; clone_size: .; j_call: TRBJ1-1; cdr3_nt: TGTGCCACCAGCAGAGGACGCGCCATGAACACTGAAGCTTTCTTT; cdr3_aa: CATSRGRAMNTEAFF
v_call: TRBV5-6; d_call: .; clone_size: .; j_call: TRBJ1-1; cdr3_nt: TGTGCCAGCAGCTTGGGGACACAAGCTTTCTTT; cdr3_aa: CASSLGTQAFF
v_call: TRBV24-1; d_call: .; clone_size: few; j_call: TRBJ1-1; cdr3_nt: TGTGCCACCAGTCCGAGGAACACTGAAGCTTTCTTT; cdr3_aa: CATSPRNTEAFF
v_call: TRBV27; d_call: TRBD1; clone_size: once; j_call: TRBJ1-1; cdr3_nt: TGTGCCAGCAGTTTAGAGGACAGGGCTGGTGAAGCTTTCTTT; cdr3_aa: CASSLEDRAGEAFF